This TCR beta chain stems from a study of vaccination and CD4 T cells after COVID-19. Study-wide context: The cells were exposed to overlapping spike peptides originating from SARS-CoV-2, HCoV-NL63, HCoV-OC43 and HCoV-229E for stimulation.

Regarding treatment: approximately 10-day PBMC culture with coronavirus spike peptide pools or control peptides (ViraFEST assay). A half-volume replacement of the medium with fresh IL-2 medium was performed on days 3 and 7. About this clonotype: Its antigen is still unknown.

Sequenced with the Oncomine TCR Beta short-read assay was DNA taken from cultured CD4+ T cells. Each CDR3 protein gets one entry after TCRdb re-called the PCR reads with MiXCR. This sample has some 3,500 distinct CDR3 sequences, with around a fifth found just once. This clonotype originated in a human donor who had recovered from COVID-19. Sample: CD4+ T cells from blood, cultured in vitro.

The CDR3 spells CASSPGTTNTGELFF. The DNA of the CDR3 is TGCGCCAGCAGCCCAGGGACAACGAACACCGGGGAGCTGTTTTTT. The chain couples TRBV5-1 to TRBJ2-2; D might be TRBD1 (6 bases). The germline V and J ends were trimmed by 4 bases and 0 bases, with 10 bases remaining between them. From germline, CDR1 is SGHRS and CDR2 YFSETQ. The CDR3 covers 15 residues.